The 19 T cell receptor beta chains in this list originate from one sample, sequenced in a study of graft-versus-host responses after intestinal transplantation. The repertoire was sequenced with immunoSEQ multiplex PCR; TCRdb's copy has only in-frame clones and lacks some. Altogether a few thousand clones are present, 25% to 30% being singletons, with the ten largest covering more than 7%. Sequenced here: alloreactive CD4+ T cells from a mixed lymphocyte reaction culture, sampled before transplantation. The sample's subset: CFSE-low proliferating T cells sorted from roughly six-day pre-transplant mixed lymphocyte reaction (GvH or HvG direction). The receptor set was obtained from a human patient who was an organ donor for intestinal transplantation.

J is TRBJ2-6 and V is TRBV7-1, with D perhaps matching TRBD1 (5 bases). TRBV7-1 is an open reading frame whose function is uncertain. The V and J ends lost 5 bases and 5 bases respectively, with 22 bases between them. CDR3 size: 18 residues. The CDR3 sequence: CASSRVRRGQSRANVLTF. The CDR3 DNA sequence: TGTGCCAGCAGCCGCGTTAGACGAGGACAAAGTCGGGCCAACGTCCTGACTTTC.

The sample holds a few counts of this clone. The chain is built from TRBV9 and TRBJ1-4, with D possibly matching TRBD1 (6 bases). This CDR3 region has 14 residues. V was cut by 3 bases and J by 11 bases, with 17 bases left in between. Germline-derived CDR1 and CDR2 are SGDLS and YYNGEE. The CDR3: CASSAGAAVGKLFF. The CDR3 nucleotides are TGTGCCAGCAGCGCGGGGGCCGCGGTCGGGAAACTGTTTTTT.

V gene TRBV5-6 combines with J gene TRBJ1-1; D uncertain. Looked up from germline, CDR1 is SGHDT and CDR2 is YYEEEE. CDR3 length: 15 residues. V shed 4 bases and J shed 0 bases, with 13 bases lying between them. As DNA, the CDR3 is TGTGCCAGCAGCGTTTTAGGACTGATGAACACTGAAGCTTTCTTT. Residues: CASSVLGLMNTEAFF.

The CDR3 DNA follows: TGTGCCAGCAGTTACCCACAGGGTACTAACTATGGCTACACCTTC. As protein: CASSYPQGTNYGYTF. V is TRBV6-7 and J is TRBJ1-2, with D tentatively TRBD1 (6 bases). TRBV6-7 is labeled an ORF, and its function is uncertain. Between the trimmed V and J ends, which lost 2 bases and 0 bases, there was a span of 10 bases. The CDR3 contains 15 residues.

The chain is built from TRBV6-9 and TRBJ1-5; D not resolved. Trimming pared 3 bases from V and 1 base from J, leaving 13 bases between. CDR3 length: 16 amino acids. CDR1 is MNHGY and CDR2 is SVAAGI in the germline V gene. In DNA form, the CDR3 reads TGTGCCAGCAGTTACTCATTGACACCGAGCAATCAGCCCCAGCATTTT. This encodes CASSYSLTPSNQPQHF.

V and J are TRBV10-3 and TRBJ1-1; D is unclear. Between the trimmed V and J ends, which lost 0 bases and 1 base, there was a span of 3 bases. CDR1 and CDR2 (germline): ENHRY, SYGVKD. This CDR3 is 13 amino acids long. DNA for the CDR3: TGTGCCATCAGTGAGTCGCGGAACACTGAAGCTTTCTTT. Translated: CAISESRNTEAFF.

This clone was counted a single time. The V call is TRBV9, the J call TRBJ1-1; possible D gene TRBD1, 6 bases. The CDR3 has 13 amino acids. V lost 4 bases to trimming and J lost 1 base, with 8 bases between them. Germline values: CDR1 SGDLS, CDR2 YYNGEE. This chain's CDR3 is CASSPQGNTEAFF. The CDR3 DNA follows: TGTGCCAGCAGCCCACAGGGGAACACTGAAGCTTTCTTT.

Many counts were recorded for this clone. This rearrangement joins TRBV6-5 to TRBJ1-5, with 9 bases matching TRBD1. The CDR3 is 14 residues long. Germline CDR1 MNHEY, CDR2 SVGAGI. J lost 6 bases, V lost 4 bases, and 4 bases had no gene match. The CDR3 DNA sequence: TGTGCCAGCAGTTGGGGACAGGGCGTTCAGCCCCAGCATTTT. Protein: CASSWGQGVQPQHF.

This chain connects TRBV5-6 to TRBJ1-5; the D gene is possibly TRBD1 (6 bases). V was shortened by 4 bases and J by 0 bases, with 8 bases between the two germline ends. CDR1 and CDR2 (germline): SGHDT, YYEEEE. This CDR3 has 14 residues. The CDR3 loop is CASSRTASNQPQHF. The DNA for the CDR3 is TGTGCCAGCAGCCGGACAGCTAGCAATCAGCCCCAGCATTTT.

V gene TRBV6-8 combines with J gene TRBJ2-7; D possibly uses TRBD1 or TRBD2 (5 bases each). Germline V gene lookup returns CDR1 MNHGY and CDR2 SAAAGT. The CDR3 is 13 amino acids. V was clipped by 4 bases and J by 7 bases, with 14 bases between them. The CDR3 spells CASSSLGVGEQYF. The CDR3 bases are TGTGCCAGCAGTTCCCTGGGGGTTGGGGAGCAGTACTTC.

This clone is labeled as medium-sized (0.01 to 0.1%). This sequence joins TRBV7-2 and TRBJ2-7; no clear D gene. The germline gives CDR1 SGHTA, CDR2 FQGNSA. The ends were cut back, 2 bases at V and 4 bases at J, with 12 bases in the middle. The CDR3 has 14 residues. The DNA for the CDR3 is TGTGCCAGCAGCTTATCCCGCGACGGGTACGAGCAGTACTTC. This translates into CASSLSRDGYEQYF.

This chain links TRBV9 with TRBJ2-7; D uncertain. V lost 0 bases and J lost 1, with 11 bases in between. Per germline, CDR1 SGDLS and CDR2 YYNGEE. This CDR3 comprises 15 residues. CDR3 residues: CASSVGLERSYEQYF. The CDR3 bases are TGTGCCAGCAGCGTAGGACTGGAAAGATCCTACGAGCAGTACTTC.

The genes are TRBV18 and TRBJ1-1; D unresolved. Trimming took off 3 bases at V and 0 bases at J, with 8 bases between the two ends. This CDR3 comprises 14 residues. In germline, CDR1 is KGHSH, CDR2 LQKENI. The DNA for the CDR3 is TGTGCCAGCTCACCCCAACAGATGAACACTGAAGCTTTCTTT. Translated: CASSPQQMNTEAFF.

With regard to this clone: The sample has other DNA sequences that encode this CDR3 too. V gene TRBV30 combines with J gene TRBJ2-4, with TRBD1 matching 7 bases. V gave up 5 bases and J gave up 3 bases; unmatched junction bases: 10. Germline V gene data show CDR1 as GTSNPN and CDR2 as SVGIG (reference sequence). The CDR3 loop spans 15 amino acids. CDR3 DNA: TGTGCCTGGGGAAGACAGGGAAAAGTCAAAAACATTCAGTACTTC. This sequence encodes CAWGRQGKVKNIQYF.

This clone was counted between two and nine times. The chain has TRBV15 and TRBJ1-1; no clear D. This CDR3 spans 13 amino acids. V was shortened by 5 bases and J by 4 bases, with 11 bases between the two germline ends. CDR1 is LNHNV, CDR2 YYDKDF, per germline (reference sequence). CDR3 amino acids: CATSHRRSTEAFF. The CDR3 DNA follows: TGTGCCACCAGCCATAGAAGATCCACTGAAGCTTTCTTT.

This clone was found a few times. The CDR3 nucleotides are TGCGCCAGCAGCCAAGATTCGGGACAGGGTTTCTCTTCTAACTATGGCTACACCTTC. Encoded protein: CASSQDSGQGFSSNYGYTF. The V gene is TRBV4-3, the J gene TRBJ1-2, with 9 bases matching TRBD1. CDR3 length: 19 amino acids. Germline loops: CDR1 LGHNA, CDR2 YSLEER. J was trimmed by 0 bases and V by 0 bases; bases with no gene match: 11.

CDR3 amino acids: CASSYVRGATYEQYF. The CDR3 bases are TGTGCCAGCAGTTACGTCCGGGGGGCCACCTACGAGCAGTACTTC. J is TRBJ2-7 and V is TRBV6-6, with a possible D match to TRBD2 (7 bases). This CDR3 is 15 amino acids long. CDR1 and CDR2 (germline): MNHNY, SVGAGI (reference sequence). The V and J ends lost 2 bases and 2 bases respectively, with 13 bases between them.

The CDR3 spells CASSLGLQETQYF. CDR3 DNA sequence: TGTGCCAGCAGCTTAGGTCTCCAAGAGACCCAGTACTTC. The chain is built from TRBV7-9 and TRBJ2-5; no reliable D call. V was trimmed by 1 base and J by 1 base, leaving 4 bases between them. Germline lookup yields CDR1 SEHNR and CDR2 FQNEAQ (reference sequence). The CDR3 contains 13 residues.

This clone was counted only a few times. The CDR3 is CASSLAETVSNYGYTF. DNA of the CDR3: TGTGCCAGCAGCTTAGCGGAGACAGTCTCTAACTATGGCTACACCTTC. The chain employs TRBV11-2 and TRBJ1-2; perhaps TRBD1 as D (5 bases). The germline V gene has CDR1 SGHAT and CDR2 FQNNGV. Deletions cut 1 base from V and 0 bases from J, with 12 bases between. The length of the CDR3 is 16 residues.